These T cell receptor beta chains were read from a single sample in a study of cytomegalovirus exposure and HLA in healthy donors. Profiling relied on immunoSEQ multiplex PCR, and the TCRdb table lists in-frame clones only, not all of them. This sample has 200,000 or so clones, with 70% to 90% found just once. The sequenced sample was PBMCs. All receptors derive from a woman aged 18-30 years in good health and CMV-seronegative. CDR3s include the opening cysteine and the closing phenylalanine or tryptophan. A D gene is named only where the DNA matches it firmly. Size is omitted from some rows. Given values are once, few, many or a class for expanded clones.

j_call v_call d_call clone_size cdr3_nt cdr3_aa
TRBJ2-6 TRBV29-1 TRBD2 NA TGCAGCGTTTGGGGGGGAGACAACGTCCTGACTTTC CSVWGGDNVLTF
TRBJ2-1 TRBV29-1 NA NA TGCAGCGTTGAGAAGGGTAGCTCCTACAATGAGCAGTTCTTC CSVEKGSSYNEQFF
TRBJ2-1 TRBV6-5 NA NA TGTGCCAGCAGTTACTCGAGGACGTTGAATGAGCAGTTCTTC CASSYSRTLNEQFF
TRBJ1-1 TRBV2 NA NA TGTGCCAGCAGTGAAGAAAGGAACACTGAAGCTTTCTTT CASSEERNTEAFF
TRBJ2-3 TRBV10-3 NA NA TGTGCCATCAGTCCGGGGTTCCTTAGCACAGATACGCAGTATTTT CAISPGFLSTDTQYF
TRBJ2-7 TRBV6-5 TRBD2 NA TGTGCCAGCAGTCCCCTCCCTAGCGGAATCTACGAGCAGTACTTC CASSPLPSGIYEQYF
TRBJ1-1 TRBV6-1 NA NA TGTGCCAGCGGGGTATCGATGGGCCTTGGTACTGAAGCTTTCTTT CASGVSMGLGTEAFF
TRBJ2-7 TRBV6-6 NA few TGTGCCAGCCGGAGCTCCTACGAGCAGTACTTC CASRSSYEQYF
TRBJ2-7 TRBV7-6 TRBD1 NA TGTGCCAGCAGCTCCCCGGGACAGCCTTTCTACGAGCAGTACTTC CASSSPGQPFYEQYF
TRBJ2-1 TRBV29-1 TRBD2 NA TGCAGCGTTTATTCGACTAGCGGGGGGTACAATGAGCAGTTCTTC CSVYSTSGGYNEQFF
TRBJ1-2 TRBV20-1 NA NA TGCAGTGCTAACAACGGAAATGGCTACACCTTC CSANNGNGYTF
TRBJ2-5 TRBV6-1 TRBD1 NA TGTGCCAGCAGTGAGGGCCACAACAGGGGAGAGACCCAGTACTTC CASSEGHNRGETQYF
TRBJ2-3 TRBV19 NA NA TGTGCCAGTAGTATAGCTGGACCAGATACGCAGTATTTT CASSIAGPDTQYF
TRBJ2-7 TRBV2 TRBD2 NA TGTGCCAGCAGGGGACTAGCGGGAAGGAACGAGCAGTACTTC CASRGLAGRNEQYF
TRBJ2-1 TRBV6-5 TRBD2 NA TGTGCCAGCAAGGAGTCGGGGGGTAGGGAGCAGTTCTTC CASKESGGREQFF
TRBJ2-6 TRBV7-9 NA NA TGTGCCAGCAGCTCCGGGACCTCTGGGGCCAACGTCCTGACTTTC CASSSGTSGANVLTF
TRBJ1-2 TRBV6-5 TRBD1 NA TGTGCCAGCAGTCCGGACAGGGGGTTTGGCTATGGCTACACCTTC CASSPDRGFGYGYTF
TRBJ2-7 TRBV6-6 NA NA TGTGCCAGCAGTTACGGGACTTCTTCCTCCGAGCAGTACTTC CASSYGTSSSEQYF
TRBJ2-2 TRBV29-1 TRBD1 NA TGCAGCGTCCCCCCCCCAGGGGGCGCAGACACCGGGGAGCTGTTTTTT CSVPPPGGADTGELFF
TRBJ2-4 TRBV27 NA NA TGTGCCAGCAGTGCCCTCAGGGGTCTCAAAAACATTCAGTACTTC CASSALRGLKNIQYF
TRBJ2-1 TRBV2 NA NA TGTGCCAGCAGACAATTAAATGAGCAGTTCTTC CASRQLNEQFF
TRBJ1-5 TRBV7-9 TRBD1 many TGTGCCAGCAGGCCAGGACAGGGCCCAAATCAGCCCCAGCATTTT CASRPGQGPNQPQHF
TRBJ2-7 TRBV6-1 TRBD1 NA TGTGCCAGCAGTGAAAAGGACAGGGGACTCTACGAGCAGTACTTC CASSEKDRGLYEQYF
TRBJ1-1 TRBV14 NA once TGTGCCAGCGCAGGGATGAACACTGAAGCTTTCTTT CASAGMNTEAFF
TRBJ2-1 TRBV6-5 NA NA TGTGCCAGCAGTTACCAGGGACAACTCGGTGAGCAGTTCTTC CASSYQGQLGEQFF
TRBJ2-1 TRBV7-9 NA NA TGTGCCACCCGCACCTTTGAGTTCTTC CATRTFEFF
TRBJ2-7 TRBV5-1 TRBD1 NA TGCGCCAGCAGCGGGCGAACAGGGGCCTACGAGCAGTACTTC CASSGRTGAYEQYF
TRBJ2-7 TRBV5-6 NA once TGTGCCAGCAGCTTGGCTTCGGGCTACGAGCAGTACTTC CASSLASGYEQYF
TRBJ2-7 TRBV10-1 TRBD1 many TGCGCCAGCAGGACAGGGGGCTCCTACGAGCAGTACTTC CASRTGGSYEQYF
TRBJ2-3 TRBV29-1 NA NA TGCAGCGTAGTCTACAGACCCGATACGCAGTATTTT CSVVYRPDTQYF
TRBJ1-5 TRBV6-5 TRBD1 few TGTGCCAGCAGCCGACAGGGTTTACAGCCCCAGCATTTT CASSRQGLQPQHF
TRBJ2-7 TRBV29-1 TRBD1 NA TGCAGCGTTGAAAAGGAGTTTGGGACAGGGTTCCACGAGCAGTACTTC CSVEKEFGTGFHEQYF
TRBJ1-5 TRBV11-2 TRBD1 NA TGTGCCAGCAGCCCGACAGGGGTCCAGCCCCAGCATTTT CASSPTGVQPQHF
TRBJ2-4 TRBV30 TRBD1 NA TGTGCCTGGGGGACAGCATTAGCCAAAAACATTCAGTACTTC CAWGTALAKNIQYF
TRBJ2-7 TRBV15 TRBD1 NA TGTGCCACCAGCCCCACGACAGGGTACGAGCAGTACTTC CATSPTTGYEQYF
TRBJ2-4 TRBV15 NA NA TGTGCCACCAGCAGCGATACAGGGAACATTCAGTACTTC CATSSDTGNIQYF
TRBJ2-7 TRBV7-6 TRBD1 NA TGTGCCAGCAGCCCCCGGAACAGGGGGCGGACCTACGAGCAGTACTTC CASSPRNRGRTYEQYF
TRBJ2-3 TRBV2 NA NA TGTGCCAGCCAAAGGGGGTCACCTAGCACAGATACGCAGTATTTT CASQRGSPSTDTQYF
TRBJ1-2 TRBV13 NA NA TGTGCCAGCAGCAGAGAACGTGGGCAAAGTGGCTATGGCTACACCTTC CASSRERGQSGYGYTF
TRBJ1-2 TRBV4-1 NA NA TGCGCCAGCAGCAACCCCGGGACGGGCGACTATGGCTACACCTTC CASSNPGTGDYGYTF
TRBJ1-1 TRBV5-6 TRBD1 NA TGTGCCAGCAGCCCTGTGGACAGGGCGAACACTGAAGCTTTCTTT CASSPVDRANTEAFF
TRBJ1-1 TRBV5-1 NA few TGCGCCAGCAGCTTGGAAGTCACTTTGAACACTGAAGCTTTCTTT CASSLEVTLNTEAFF
TRBJ1-2 TRBV29-1 NA NA TGCAGCGTTGAAGACTGGGGGCTGGCGGGGGGCTATGGCTACACCTTC CSVEDWGLAGGYGYTF
TRBJ1-2 TRBV5-4 NA NA TGTGCCAGCAGCTCGAAACCGGGGTCCCCATATGGCTACACCTTC CASSSKPGSPYGYTF
TRBJ2-3 TRBV18 TRBD2 NA TGTGCCAGCTCACCACAGGGACTAGCGGGAGGGACAGATACGCAGTATTTT CASSPQGLAGGTDTQYF
TRBJ2-7 TRBV19 NA NA TGTGCCAGTAGTATGGGTTGGGGACCCCTTAGCTACGAGCAGTACTTC CASSMGWGPLSYEQYF
TRBJ2-1 TRBV6-5 NA once TGTGCCAGCAGTTACTCCCCATACAATGAGCAGTTCTTC CASSYSPYNEQFF
TRBJ1-3 TRBV19 NA few TGTGCCAGTAGTATTGGAGTCGGGGCGGGAGTCTCTGGAAACACCATATATTTT CASSIGVGAGVSGNTIYF
TRBJ1-6 TRBV27 TRBD1 NA TGTGCCAGCAGGGGACAGGGACGGTCCTATAATTCACCCCTCCACTTT CASRGQGRSYNSPLHF
TRBJ2-2 TRBV29-1 NA NA TGCAGCGTCAAGACAGGGAACACCGGGGAGCTGTTTTTT CSVKTGNTGELFF
TRBJ2-7 TRBV6-5 TRBD1 NA TGTGCCAGCAGTCGCCAAGGACAGGGCTACGAGCAGTACTTC CASSRQGQGYEQYF
TRBJ2-7 TRBV27 NA NA TGTGCCAGCAGTTTAGGCAGGGGGAGGTCCTACGAGCAGTACTTC CASSLGRGRSYEQYF
TRBJ2-3 TRBV7-9 NA NA TGTGCCAGCAGCTTAGTGGGGGGGCCTCCAGATACGCAGTATTTT CASSLVGGPPDTQYF
TRBJ2-1 TRBV9 NA once TGTGCCAGCAGCCCATCGGACAATGAGCAGTTCTTC CASSPSDNEQFF
TRBJ1-5 TRBV4-1 NA NA TGCGCCAGCAGCCAAGTGCAGGGAGGCAATCAGCCCCAGCATTTT CASSQVQGGNQPQHF
TRBJ2-7 TRBV28 NA NA TGTGCCAGCAGTTCGACAAGCTCCTACGAGCAGTACTTC CASSSTSSYEQYF
TRBJ2-5 TRBV5-6 NA NA TGTGCCAGCAGCTCCTACCAAGAGACCCAGTACTTC CASSSYQETQYF